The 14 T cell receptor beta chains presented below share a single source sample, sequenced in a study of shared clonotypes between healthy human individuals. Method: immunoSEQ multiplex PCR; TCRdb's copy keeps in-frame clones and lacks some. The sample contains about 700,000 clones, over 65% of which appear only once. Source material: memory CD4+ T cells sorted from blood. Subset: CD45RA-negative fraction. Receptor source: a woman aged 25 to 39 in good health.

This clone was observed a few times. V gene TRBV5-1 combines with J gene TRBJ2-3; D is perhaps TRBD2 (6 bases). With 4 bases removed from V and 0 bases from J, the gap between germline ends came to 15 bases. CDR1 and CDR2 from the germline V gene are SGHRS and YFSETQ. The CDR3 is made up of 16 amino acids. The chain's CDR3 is CASSARGETSTDTQYF. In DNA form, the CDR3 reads TGCGCCAGCAGCGCGCGGGGAGAAACTAGCACAGATACGCAGTATTTT. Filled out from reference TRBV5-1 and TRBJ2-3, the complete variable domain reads KAGVTQTPRYLIKTRGQQVTLSCSPISGHRSVSWYQQTPGQGLQFLFEYFSETQRNKGNFPGRFSGRQFSNSRSEMNVSTLELGDSALYLCASSARGETSTDTQYFGPGTRLTVL.

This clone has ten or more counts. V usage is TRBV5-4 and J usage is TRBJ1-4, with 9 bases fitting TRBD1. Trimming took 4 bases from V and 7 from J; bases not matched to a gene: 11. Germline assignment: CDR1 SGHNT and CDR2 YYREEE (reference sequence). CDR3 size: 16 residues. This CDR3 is CASSPAGQGSLEKLFF. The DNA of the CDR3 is TGTGCCAGCAGCCCTGCCGGACAGGGGTCACTTGAAAAACTGTTTTTT.

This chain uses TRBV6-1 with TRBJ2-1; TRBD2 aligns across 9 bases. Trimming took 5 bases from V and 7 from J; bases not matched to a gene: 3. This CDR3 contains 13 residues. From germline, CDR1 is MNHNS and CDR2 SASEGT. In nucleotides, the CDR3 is TGTGCCAGCAGTTTTAGCGGGAGTAATGAGCAGTTCTTC. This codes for CASSFSGSNEQFF.

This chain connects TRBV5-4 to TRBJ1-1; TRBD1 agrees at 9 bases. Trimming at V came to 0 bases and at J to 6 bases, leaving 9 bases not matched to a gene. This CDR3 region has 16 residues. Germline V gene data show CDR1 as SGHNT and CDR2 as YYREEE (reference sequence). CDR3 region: CASSLDGTGGIAEAFF. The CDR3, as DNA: TGTGCCAGCAGCTTGGATGGAACAGGGGGCATTGCTGAAGCTTTCTTT.

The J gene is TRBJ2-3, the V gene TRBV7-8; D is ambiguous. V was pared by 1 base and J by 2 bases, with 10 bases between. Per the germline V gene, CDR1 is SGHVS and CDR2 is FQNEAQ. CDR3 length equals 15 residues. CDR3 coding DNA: TGTGCCAGCAGCTTAGGCGACTTGAACACAGATACGCAGTATTTT. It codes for CASSLGDLNTDTQYF.

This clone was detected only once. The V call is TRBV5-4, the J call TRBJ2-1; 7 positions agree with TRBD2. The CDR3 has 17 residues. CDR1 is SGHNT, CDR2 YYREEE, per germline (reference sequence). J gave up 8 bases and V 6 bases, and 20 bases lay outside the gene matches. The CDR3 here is CASNALIPGLAGDEQFF. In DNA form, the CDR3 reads TGTGCCAGCAACGCCCTTATCCCGGGGTTGGCGGGAGATGAGCAGTTCTTC.

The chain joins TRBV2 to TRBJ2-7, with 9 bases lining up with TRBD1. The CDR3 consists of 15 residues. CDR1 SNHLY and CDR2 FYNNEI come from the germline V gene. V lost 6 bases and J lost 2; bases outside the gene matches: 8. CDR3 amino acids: CASSYLRDRAYEQYF. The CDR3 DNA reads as TGTGCCAGCAGCTACCTACGGGACAGGGCCTACGAGCAGTACTTC.

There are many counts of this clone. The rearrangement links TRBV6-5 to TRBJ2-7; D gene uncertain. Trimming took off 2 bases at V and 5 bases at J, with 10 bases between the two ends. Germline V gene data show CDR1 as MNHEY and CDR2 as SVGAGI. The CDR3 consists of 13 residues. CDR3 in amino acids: CASSYKGWNEQYF. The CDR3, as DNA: TGTGCCAGCAGTTACAAGGGCTGGAACGAGCAGTACTTC.

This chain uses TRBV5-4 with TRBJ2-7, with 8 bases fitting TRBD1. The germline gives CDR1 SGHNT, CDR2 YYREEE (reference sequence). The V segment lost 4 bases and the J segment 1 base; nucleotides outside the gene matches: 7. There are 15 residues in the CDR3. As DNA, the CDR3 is TGTGCCAGCAGCGCCGGACAGGGATTATCCTACGAGCAGTACTTC. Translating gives CASSAGQGLSYEQYF. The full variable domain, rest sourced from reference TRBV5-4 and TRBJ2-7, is ETGVTQSPTHLIKTRGQQVTLRCSSQSGHNTVSWYQQALGQGPQFIFQYYREEENGRGNFPPRFSGLQFPNYSSELNVNALELDDSALYLCASSAGQGLSYEQYFGPGTRLTVT.

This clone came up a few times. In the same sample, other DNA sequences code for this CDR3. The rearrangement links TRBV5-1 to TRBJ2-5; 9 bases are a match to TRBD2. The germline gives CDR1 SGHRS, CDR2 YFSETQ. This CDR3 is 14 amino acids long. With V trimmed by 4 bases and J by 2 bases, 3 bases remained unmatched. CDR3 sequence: CASSGGREQETQYF. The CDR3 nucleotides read TGCGCCAGCAGCGGCGGGAGGGAACAAGAGACCCAGTACTTC.

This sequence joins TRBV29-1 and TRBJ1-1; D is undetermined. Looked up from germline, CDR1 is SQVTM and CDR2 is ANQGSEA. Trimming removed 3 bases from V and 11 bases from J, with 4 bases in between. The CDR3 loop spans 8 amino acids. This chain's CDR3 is CSVEGAFF. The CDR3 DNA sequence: TGCAGCGTTGAGGGGGCTTTCTTT.

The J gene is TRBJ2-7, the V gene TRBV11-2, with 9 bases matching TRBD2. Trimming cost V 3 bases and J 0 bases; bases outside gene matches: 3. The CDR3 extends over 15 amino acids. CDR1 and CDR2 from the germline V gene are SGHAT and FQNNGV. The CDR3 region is CASSFLAGSSYEQYF. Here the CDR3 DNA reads TGTGCCAGCAGCTTTCTAGCGGGGTCCTCCTACGAGCAGTACTTC.

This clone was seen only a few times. The CDR3 region has the DNA TGTGCCACCAGCAACAGAAAAGACAGGGGGCGCAATCAGCCCCAGCATTTT. Translating gives CATSNRKDRGRNQPQHF. The chain has TRBV15 and TRBJ1-5, with 10 bases fitting TRBD1. This CDR3 has 17 residues. V shed 4 bases, J shed 2 bases, and the junction held 8 bases outside the gene matches. The V gene's germline CDR1 is LNHNV and CDR2 YYDKDF (reference sequence).

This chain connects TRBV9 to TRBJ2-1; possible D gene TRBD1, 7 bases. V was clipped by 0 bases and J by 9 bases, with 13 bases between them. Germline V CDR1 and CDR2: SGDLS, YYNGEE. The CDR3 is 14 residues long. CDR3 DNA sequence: TGTGCCAGCAGCGTAGGTTGGGGGGACAGTGAGCAGTTCTTC. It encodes CASSVGWGDSEQFF.